Shown below are 16 T cell receptor beta chains from a single sample sequenced in a study of graft-versus-host responses after intestinal transplantation. The antigens for these receptors are not known. Using immunoSEQ multiplex PCR, the repertoire was profiled, and TCRdb retains in-frame clones only, with some absent. The data show roughly 89,000 clones, with 75% to 95% seen just once and roughly 0.1% held by the top ten. The starting material was unstimulated CD4+ T cells sorted from spleen or lymph node cells, obtained before intestinal transplant. These receptors originate from a human donor who received an intestinal transplant.

The V call is TRBV6-5, the J call TRBJ2-7, with a weak D call TRBD2 (6 bases). The V end was cut by 2 bases, the J end by 7 bases, with 15 bases between. The CDR3 loop spans 14 amino acids. Germline loops: CDR1 MNHEY, CDR2 SVGAGI. The CDR3 sequence: CASSYRDSDEEQYF. The CDR3 nucleotides read TGTGCCAGCAGTTACAGGGACTCCGACGAAGAGCAGTACTTC.

V and J are TRBV18 and TRBJ1-3; no clear D gene. Germline V gives CDR1 KGHSH, CDR2 LQKENI. V lost 5 bases, J lost 0 bases, and 8 bases lay in between. This CDR3 is 14 amino acids long. CDR3 in DNA: TGTGCCAGCTCAACCGAGGTCTCTGGAAACACCATATATTTT. Amino acids: CASSTEVSGNTIYF.

This rearrangement joins TRBV28 to TRBJ1-3; D perhaps matches TRBD1 (5 bases). V was pared by 5 bases and J by 2 bases, with 10 bases between. Germline values: CDR1 MDHEN, CDR2 SYDVKM. The CDR3 runs 14 residues. CDR3 region: CASSLPGAGNTIYF. For the CDR3, the DNA is TGTGCCAGCAGTCTGCCGGGGGCTGGAAACACCATATATTTT.

The V gene is TRBV18, the J gene TRBJ2-7; tentative D call: TRBD1 (6 bases). The germline V gene has CDR1 KGHSH and CDR2 LQKENI. V lost 6 bases and J 2 bases, leaving 14 bases between the germline ends. This CDR3 contains 14 residues. In DNA form, the CDR3 reads TGTGCCAGCTCCCCTACAGGGAAAACCTACGAGCAGTACTTC. It codes for CASSPTGKTYEQYF. Full variable domain (rest looked up from reference TRBV18 and TRBJ2-7): NAGVMQNPRHLVRRRGQEARLRCSPMKGHSHVYWYRQLPEEGLKFMVYLQKENIIDESGMPKERFSAEFPKEGPSILRIQQVVRGDSAAYFCASSPTGKTYEQYFGPGTRLTVT.

The chain links TRBV10-3 to TRBJ1-2, with TRBD1 matching over 9 bases. The V and J ends lost 6 bases and 7 bases, in that order; junction bases with no gene match: 6. In germline, CDR1 is ENHRY, CDR2 SYGVKD. The CDR3 runs 13 residues. The CDR3 DNA reads TGTGCCATCAGAACCGGGACAGGGCTTGGCTACACCTTC. Amino acids: CAIRTGTGLGYTF.

This clone was seen a single time. The rearrangement joins TRBV10-3 to TRBJ2-3; D is perhaps TRBD1 (6 bases). V lost 7 bases to trimming and J lost 0 bases, with 8 bases between them. The germline CDR1 and CDR2 sequences are ENHRY and SYGVKD. This CDR3 comprises 13 residues. The DNA for the CDR3 is TGTGCCATCATGACAGGCAGCACAGATACGCAGTATTTT. Translating it yields CAIMTGSTDTQYF.

This clone has a handful of counts. This chain connects TRBV6-6 to TRBJ1-2; the D gene is possibly TRBD1 (6 bases). Per germline, CDR1 MNHNY and CDR2 SVGAGI (reference sequence). This CDR3 region has 16 residues. V gave up 0 bases and J gave up 8 bases, with 19 bases separating them. Here the CDR3 reads CASSYSNIGTLGGYTF. The CDR3 DNA reads TGTGCCAGCAGTTACTCGAATATAGGGACATTAGGAGGCTACACCTTC.

V is TRBV29-1 and J is TRBJ2-1; TRBD1 matches at 9 bases. Germline CDR1 and CDR2: SQVTM and ANQGSEA. J gave up 4 bases and V 6 bases, and 10 bases lay outside the gene matches. This CDR3 contains 15 residues. Written as DNA, the CDR3 is TGCAGCGTGACCCCCGGGACAGGGTCTTACAATGAGCAGTTCTTC. Translated, it gives CSVTPGTGSYNEQFF.

The rearrangement joins TRBV5-1 to TRBJ2-1, with 8 bases matching TRBD2. Germline V lookup: CDR1 SGHRS, CDR2 YFSETQ. CDR3 length equals 16 residues. V trimming: 3 bases; J trimming: 7 bases; junction bases outside the gene matches: 12. The CDR3 is CASSSLAGQMGNEQFF. CDR3 nucleotides: TGCGCCAGCAGCTCATTAGCGGGGCAAATGGGGAATGAGCAGTTCTTC.

The V gene is TRBV4-3, the J gene TRBJ2-1; the D is unclear. The V gene's germline CDR1 is LGHNA and CDR2 YSLEER. V lost 1 base and J lost 0, with 7 bases in between. The CDR3 contains 15 residues. DNA of the CDR3: TGCGCCAGCAGCCAAGCATACGGCTCCTACAATGAGCAGTTCTTC. This sequence encodes CASSQAYGSYNEQFF.

V is TRBV6-5 and J is TRBJ2-3, with D possibly matching TRBD1 (6 bases). The germline gives CDR1 MNHEY, CDR2 SVGAGI. Trimming cost V 2 bases and J 4 bases, with 10 bases left between them. There are 14 residues in the CDR3. The CDR3 coding sequence is TGTGCCAGCAGTTACATGCAGGGGTCAGATACGCAGTATTTT. Amino acids: CASSYMQGSDTQYF.

The rearrangement links TRBV5-1 to TRBJ1-1, with 10 bases that match TRBD1. V gave up 4 bases and J gave up 5 bases; unmatched junction bases: 5. The CDR3 extends over 14 amino acids. Per the germline V gene, CDR1 is SGHRS and CDR2 is YFSETQ. The CDR3 is CASSRDRGVTEAFF. CDR3 nucleotides: TGCGCCAGCAGCAGGGACAGGGGTGTTACTGAAGCTTTCTTT.

The chain combines TRBV4-1 with TRBJ2-7; D possibly corresponds to TRBD2 (6 bases). CDR1 is MGHRA and CDR2 is YSYEKL in the germline V gene. This CDR3 spans 16 amino acids. V lost 2 bases and J 5 bases, leaving 19 bases between the germline ends. The CDR3 DNA sequence: TGCGCCAGCAGCCAACGCTTGAGACTAGAGAAGGACGAGCAGTACTTC. Residues: CASSQRLRLEKDEQYF.

The V and J genes are TRBV7-9 and TRBJ2-7; a possible D gene is TRBD1 (5 bases). Trimming pared 5 bases from V and 0 bases from J, leaving 17 bases between. The CDR3 runs to 16 residues. The germline V gene has CDR1 SEHNR and CDR2 FQNEAQ (reference sequence). CDR3 region: CASSASTLTVSYEQYF. CDR3 DNA sequence: TGTGCCAGCAGCGCCTCCACCCTGACAGTCTCCTACGAGCAGTACTTC.

The gene calls are TRBV29-1 and TRBJ1-3; perhaps TRBD1 as D (5 bases). The CDR3 runs 13 residues. The V end was cut by 4 bases, the J end by 4 bases, with 11 bases between. The germline V gene encodes CDR1 SQVTM and CDR2 ANQGSEA. This CDR3 reads CSVGAGLGNTIYF. In DNA form, the CDR3 reads TGCAGCGTTGGGGCAGGGCTAGGAAACACCATATATTTT. Drawing the rest from reference TRBV29-1 and TRBJ1-3, the complete variable domain is SAVISQKPSRDICQRGTSLTIQCQVDSQVTMMFWYRQQPGQSLTLIATANQGSEATYESGFVIDKFPISRPNLTFSTLTVSNMSPEDSSIYLCSVGAGLGNTIYFGEGSWLTVV.

The chain links TRBV6-5 to TRBJ1-2; TRBD1 matches 7 bases. Germline values: CDR1 MNHEY, CDR2 SVGAGI. The junction had 8 bases not matched to a gene; V was cut back by 6 bases and J by 7 bases. This CDR3 contains 13 residues. Written as DNA, the CDR3 is TGTGCCAGCAGCTCCGACAGGGTCTTTGGCTACACCTTC. Amino acids: CASSSDRVFGYTF.